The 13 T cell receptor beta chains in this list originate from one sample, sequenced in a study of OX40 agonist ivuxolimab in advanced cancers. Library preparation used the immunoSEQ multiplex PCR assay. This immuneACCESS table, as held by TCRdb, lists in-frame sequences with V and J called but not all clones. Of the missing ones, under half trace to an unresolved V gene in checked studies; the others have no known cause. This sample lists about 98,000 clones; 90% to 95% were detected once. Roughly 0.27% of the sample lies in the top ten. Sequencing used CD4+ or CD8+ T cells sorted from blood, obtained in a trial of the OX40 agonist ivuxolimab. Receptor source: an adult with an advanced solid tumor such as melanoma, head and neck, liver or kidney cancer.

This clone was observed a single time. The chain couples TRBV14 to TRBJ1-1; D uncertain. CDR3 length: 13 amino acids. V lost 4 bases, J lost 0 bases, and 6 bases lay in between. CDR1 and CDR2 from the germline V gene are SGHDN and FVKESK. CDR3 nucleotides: TGTGCCAGCAGCCCCCTCCTGAACACTGAAGCTTTCTTT. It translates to CASSPLLNTEAFF.

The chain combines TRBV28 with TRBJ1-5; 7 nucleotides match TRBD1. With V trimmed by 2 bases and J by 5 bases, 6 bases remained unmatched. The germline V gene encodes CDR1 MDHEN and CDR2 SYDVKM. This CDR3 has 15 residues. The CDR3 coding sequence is TGTGCCAGCAGTTTAGGGACAGCGCCGTATCAGCCCCAGCATTTT. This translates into CASSLGTAPYQPQHF.

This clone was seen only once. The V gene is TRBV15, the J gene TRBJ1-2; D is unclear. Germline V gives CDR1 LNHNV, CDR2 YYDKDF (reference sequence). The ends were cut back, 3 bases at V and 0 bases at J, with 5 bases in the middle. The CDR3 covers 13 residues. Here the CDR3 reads CATSRGTNYGYTF. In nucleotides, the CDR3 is TGTGCCACCAGCAGGGGGACTAACTATGGCTACACCTTC.

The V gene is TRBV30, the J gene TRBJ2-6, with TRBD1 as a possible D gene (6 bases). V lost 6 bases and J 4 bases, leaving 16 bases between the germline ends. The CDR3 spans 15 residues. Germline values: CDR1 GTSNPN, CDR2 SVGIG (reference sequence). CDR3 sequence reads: CACVQGKSGANVLTF. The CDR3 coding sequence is TGTGCCTGTGTACAGGGTAAATCGGGGGCCAACGTCCTGACTTTC. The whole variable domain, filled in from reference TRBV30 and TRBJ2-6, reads SQTIHQWPATLVQPVGSPLSLECTVEGTSNPNLYWYRQAAGRGLQLLFYSVGIGQISSEVPQNLSASRPQDRQFILSSKKLLLSDSGFYLCACVQGKSGANVLTFGAGSRLTVL.

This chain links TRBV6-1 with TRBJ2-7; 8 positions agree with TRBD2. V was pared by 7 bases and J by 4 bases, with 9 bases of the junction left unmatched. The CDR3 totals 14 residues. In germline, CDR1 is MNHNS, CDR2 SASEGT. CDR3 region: CASINQGGGYEQYV. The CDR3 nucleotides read TGTGCCAGCATTAATCAGGGCGGGGGGTACGAGCAGTACGTC.

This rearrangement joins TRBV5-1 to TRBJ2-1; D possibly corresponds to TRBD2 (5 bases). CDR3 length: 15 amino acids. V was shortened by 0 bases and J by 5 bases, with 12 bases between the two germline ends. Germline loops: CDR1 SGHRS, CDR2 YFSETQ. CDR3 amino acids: CASSLGRTGNNEQFF. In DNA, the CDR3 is TGCGCCAGCAGCTTGGGACGGACGGGGAACAATGAGCAGTTCTTC.

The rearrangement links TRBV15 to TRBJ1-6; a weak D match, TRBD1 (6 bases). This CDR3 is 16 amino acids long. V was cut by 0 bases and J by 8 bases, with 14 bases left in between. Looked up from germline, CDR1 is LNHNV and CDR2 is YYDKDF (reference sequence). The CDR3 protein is CATSRERRQGYSPLHF. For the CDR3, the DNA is TGTGCCACCAGCAGAGAGCGACGGCAGGGGTATTCACCCCTCCACTTT.

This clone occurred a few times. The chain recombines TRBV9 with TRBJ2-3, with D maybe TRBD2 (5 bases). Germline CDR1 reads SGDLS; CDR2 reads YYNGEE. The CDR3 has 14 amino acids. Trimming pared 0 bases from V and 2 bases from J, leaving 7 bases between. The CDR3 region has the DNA TGTGCCAGCAGCGTAGATAGCGACACAGATACGCAGTATTTT. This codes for CASSVDSDTDTQYF.

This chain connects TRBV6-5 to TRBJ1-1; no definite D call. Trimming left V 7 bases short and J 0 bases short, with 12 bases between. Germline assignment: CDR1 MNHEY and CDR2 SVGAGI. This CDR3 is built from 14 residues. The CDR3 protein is CASKDGPMNTEAFF. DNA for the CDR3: TGTGCCAGCAAGGACGGTCCTATGAACACTGAAGCTTTCTTT.

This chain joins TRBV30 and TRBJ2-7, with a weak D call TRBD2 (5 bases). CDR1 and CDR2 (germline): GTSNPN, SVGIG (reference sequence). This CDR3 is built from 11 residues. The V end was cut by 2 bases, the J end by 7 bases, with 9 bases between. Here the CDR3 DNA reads TGTGCCTGGAGTCGGTCGGGGGAGCAGTACGTC. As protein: CAWSRSGEQYV.

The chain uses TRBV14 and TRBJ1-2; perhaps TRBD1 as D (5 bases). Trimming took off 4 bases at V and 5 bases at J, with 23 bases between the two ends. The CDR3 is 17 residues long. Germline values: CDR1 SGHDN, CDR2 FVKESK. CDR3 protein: CASSPSNRHRTLYGYTF. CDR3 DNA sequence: TGTGCCAGCAGCCCCTCTAACAGGCACCGTACCTTGTATGGCTACACCTTC.

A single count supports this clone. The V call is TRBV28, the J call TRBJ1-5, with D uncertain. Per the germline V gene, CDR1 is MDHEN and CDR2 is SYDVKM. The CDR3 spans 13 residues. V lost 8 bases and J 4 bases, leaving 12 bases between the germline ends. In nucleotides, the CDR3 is TGTGCCAGCTGTGGGCAGTCTAATCAGCCCCAGCATTTT. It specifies CASCGQSNQPQHF.

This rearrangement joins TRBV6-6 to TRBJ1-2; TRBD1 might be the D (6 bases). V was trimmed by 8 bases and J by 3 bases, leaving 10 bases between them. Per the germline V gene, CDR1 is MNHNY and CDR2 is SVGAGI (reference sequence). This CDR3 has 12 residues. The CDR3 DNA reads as TGTGCCAGCCGGGACATGGACTATGGCTACACCTTC. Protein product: CASRDMDYGYTF.